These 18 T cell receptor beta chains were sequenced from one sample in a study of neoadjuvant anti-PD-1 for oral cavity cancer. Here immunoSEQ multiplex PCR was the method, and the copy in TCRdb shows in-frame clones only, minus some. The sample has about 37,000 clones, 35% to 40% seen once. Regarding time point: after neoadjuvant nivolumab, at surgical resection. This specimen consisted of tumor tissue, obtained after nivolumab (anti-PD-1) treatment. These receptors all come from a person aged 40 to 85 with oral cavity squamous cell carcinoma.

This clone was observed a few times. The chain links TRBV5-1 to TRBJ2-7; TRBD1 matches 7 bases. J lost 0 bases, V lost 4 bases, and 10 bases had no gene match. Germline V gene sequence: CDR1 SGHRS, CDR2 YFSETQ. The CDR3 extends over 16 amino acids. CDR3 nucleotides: TGCGCCAGCAGCCCCGTTAGTAGGGACAGCTCCTACGAGCAGTACTTC. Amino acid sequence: CASSPVSRDSSYEQYF.

This CDR3 reads CASSLVRGGSLTGPDTQYF. The CDR3 bases are TGCGCCAGCAGCTTGGTAAGGGGAGGGTCGTTGACCGGTCCAGATACGCAGTATTTT. The gene calls are TRBV5-1 and TRBJ2-3; 7 bases are a match to TRBD2. This CDR3 is built from 19 residues. The germline gives CDR1 SGHRS, CDR2 YFSETQ. J lost 4 bases, V lost 0 bases, and 17 bases had no gene match.

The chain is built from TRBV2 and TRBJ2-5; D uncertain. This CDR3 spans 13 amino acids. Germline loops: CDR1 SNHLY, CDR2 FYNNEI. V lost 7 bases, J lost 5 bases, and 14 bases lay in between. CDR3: CASILIPGETQYF. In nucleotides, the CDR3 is TGTGCCAGCATCCTTATCCCCGGGGAGACCCAGTACTTC.

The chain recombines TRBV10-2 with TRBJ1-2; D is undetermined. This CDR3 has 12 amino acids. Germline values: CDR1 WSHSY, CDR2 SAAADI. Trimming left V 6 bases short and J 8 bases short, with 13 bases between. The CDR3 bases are TGCGCCAGCAGCTTCATGGATGGGGGCTACACCTTC. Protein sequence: CASSFMDGGYTF.

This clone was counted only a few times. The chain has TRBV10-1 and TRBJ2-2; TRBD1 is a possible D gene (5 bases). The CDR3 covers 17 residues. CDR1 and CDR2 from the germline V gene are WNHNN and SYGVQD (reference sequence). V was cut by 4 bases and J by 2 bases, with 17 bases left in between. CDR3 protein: CASSGEAQGGNTGELFF. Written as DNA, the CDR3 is TGCGCCAGCAGTGGGGAAGCTCAGGGTGGAAACACCGGGGAGCTGTTTTTT.

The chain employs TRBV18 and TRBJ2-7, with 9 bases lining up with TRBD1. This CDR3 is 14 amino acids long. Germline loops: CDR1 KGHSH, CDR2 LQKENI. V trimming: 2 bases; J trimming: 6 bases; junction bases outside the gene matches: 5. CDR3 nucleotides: TGTGCCAGCTCACCAGGGACAGGGTCGGGCGAGCAGTACTTC. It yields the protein CASSPGTGSGEQYF.

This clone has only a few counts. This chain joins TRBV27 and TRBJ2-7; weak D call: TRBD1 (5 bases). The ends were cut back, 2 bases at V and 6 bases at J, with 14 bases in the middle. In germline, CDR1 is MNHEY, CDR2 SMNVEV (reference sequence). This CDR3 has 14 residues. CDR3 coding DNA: TGTGCCAGCAGTTTAACAGGCTCATGGAGCGAGCAGTACTTC. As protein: CASSLTGSWSEQYF.

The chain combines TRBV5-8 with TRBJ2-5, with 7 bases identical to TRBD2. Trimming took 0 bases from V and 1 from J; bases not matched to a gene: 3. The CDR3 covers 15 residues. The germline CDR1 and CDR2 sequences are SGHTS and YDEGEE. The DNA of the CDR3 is TGTGCCAGCAGCTTGGGGTCTAGCGGCCAAGAGACCCAGTACTTC. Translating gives CASSLGSSGQETQYF.

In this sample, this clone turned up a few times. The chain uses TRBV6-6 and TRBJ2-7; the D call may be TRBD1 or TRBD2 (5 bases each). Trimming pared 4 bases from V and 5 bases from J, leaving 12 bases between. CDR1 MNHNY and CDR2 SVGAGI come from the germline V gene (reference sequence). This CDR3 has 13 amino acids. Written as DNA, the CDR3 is TGTGCCAGCAGTTTGACGAGGGGAGACGAGCAGTACTTC. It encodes CASSLTRGDEQYF.

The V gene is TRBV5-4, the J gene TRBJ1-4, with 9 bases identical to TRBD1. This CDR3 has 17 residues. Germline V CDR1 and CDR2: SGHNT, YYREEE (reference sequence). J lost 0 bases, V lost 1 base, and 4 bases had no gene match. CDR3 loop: CASSLYRGQATNEKLFF. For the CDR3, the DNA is TGTGCCAGCAGCTTGTACAGGGGGCAAGCAACTAATGAAAAACTGTTTTTT.

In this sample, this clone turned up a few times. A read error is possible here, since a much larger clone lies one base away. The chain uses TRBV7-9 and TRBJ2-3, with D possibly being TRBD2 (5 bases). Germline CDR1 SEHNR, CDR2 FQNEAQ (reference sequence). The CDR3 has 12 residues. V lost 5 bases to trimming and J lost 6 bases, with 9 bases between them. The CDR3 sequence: CASSRPGDTQYF. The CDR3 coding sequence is TGTGCCAGCAGCCGACCGGGGGATACGCAGTATTTT.

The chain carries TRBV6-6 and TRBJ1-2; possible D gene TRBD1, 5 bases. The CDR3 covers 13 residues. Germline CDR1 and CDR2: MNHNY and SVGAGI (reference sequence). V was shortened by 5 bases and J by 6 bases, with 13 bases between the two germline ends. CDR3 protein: CASSQDMKNGYTF. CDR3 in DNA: TGTGCCAGCAGTCAGGACATGAAAAATGGCTACACCTTC.

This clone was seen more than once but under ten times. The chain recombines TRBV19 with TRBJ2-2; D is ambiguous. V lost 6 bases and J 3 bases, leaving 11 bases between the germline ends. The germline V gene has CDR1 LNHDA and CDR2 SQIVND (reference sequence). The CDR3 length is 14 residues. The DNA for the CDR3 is TGTGCCAGTAGCCCGCAGGCGCACACCGGGGAGCTGTTTTTT. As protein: CASSPQAHTGELFF.

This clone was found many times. This chain's CDR3 is CASSRGNSYEQYF. CDR3 nucleotides: TGTGCCAGCAGTAGAGGGAACTCCTACGAGCAGTACTTC. The chain has TRBV27 and TRBJ2-7; D may be TRBD2 (5 bases). The CDR3 length is 13 residues. V gave up 5 bases and J gave up 0 bases, with 8 bases separating them. In germline, CDR1 is MNHEY, CDR2 SMNVEV (reference sequence).

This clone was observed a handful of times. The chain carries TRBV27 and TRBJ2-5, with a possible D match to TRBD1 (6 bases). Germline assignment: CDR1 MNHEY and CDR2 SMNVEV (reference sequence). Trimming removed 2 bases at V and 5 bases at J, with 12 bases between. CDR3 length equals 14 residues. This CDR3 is CASSLKPGVETQYF. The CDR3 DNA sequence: TGTGCCAGCAGTTTAAAACCAGGGGTGGAGACCCAGTACTTC.

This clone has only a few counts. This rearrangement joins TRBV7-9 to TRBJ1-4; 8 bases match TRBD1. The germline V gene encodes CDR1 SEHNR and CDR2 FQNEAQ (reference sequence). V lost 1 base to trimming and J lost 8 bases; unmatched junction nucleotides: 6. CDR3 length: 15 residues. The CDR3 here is CASSLDRQGREKLFF. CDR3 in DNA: TGTGCCAGCAGCTTAGACCGACAGGGGCGGGAAAAACTGTTTTTT.

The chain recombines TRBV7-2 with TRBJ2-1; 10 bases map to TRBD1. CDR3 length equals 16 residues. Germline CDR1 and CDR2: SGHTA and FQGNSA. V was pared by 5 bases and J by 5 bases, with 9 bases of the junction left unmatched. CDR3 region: CASSLMTGGRHNEQFF. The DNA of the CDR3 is TGTGCCAGCAGCCTCATGACAGGGGGCAGGCACAATGAGCAGTTCTTC.

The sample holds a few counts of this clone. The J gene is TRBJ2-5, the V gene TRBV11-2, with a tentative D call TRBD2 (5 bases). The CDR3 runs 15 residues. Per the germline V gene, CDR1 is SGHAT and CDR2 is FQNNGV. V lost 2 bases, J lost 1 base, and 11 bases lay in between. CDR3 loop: CASSLYLAPQETQYF. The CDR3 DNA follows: TGTGCCAGCAGCTTATATTTAGCGCCCCAAGAGACCCAGTACTTC. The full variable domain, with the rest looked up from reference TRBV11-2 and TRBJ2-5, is EAGVAQSPRYKIIEKRQSVAFWCNPISGHATLYWYQQILGQGPKLLIQFQNNGVVDDSQLPKDRFSAERLKGVDSTLKIQPAKLEDSAVYLCASSLYLAPQETQYFGPGTRLLVL.